This record concerns one T cell receptor (beta chain) sequence. After removal of 2 bases from V and 8 bases from J, the junction contained 10 bases not matched to a gene. CDR3 length equals 17 residues. Looked up from germline, CDR1 is MDHEN and CDR2 is SYDVKM. The sample comes from a study of blood T cell repertoires in COVID-19. Study summary: The United States, Italy and Spain provided the acute and convalescent COVID-19 samples.

In the original processing: Counts of nucleated cells, estimated from reference gene primer amplification, were obtained. The assay was immunoSEQ multiplex PCR, and TCRdb's table has in-frame clones only and misses some. V and J calls and clone size are copied from that table; D and trimming were computed from the DNA. In the table there are around 140,000 clones, about 88% of which are singletons. The V and J genes are TRBV28 and TRBJ1-6; 9 positions agree with TRBD1. The receptor was isolated from a human donor with acute or convalescent COVID-19. The donor label of this sample is uncertain. The sequencing sample was made of peripheral blood. The chain's CDR3 is CASSLLGTGFQDSPLHF. For the CDR3, the DNA is TGTGCCAGCAGTTTACTCGGGACAGGGTTCCAGGATTCACCCCTCCACTTT.